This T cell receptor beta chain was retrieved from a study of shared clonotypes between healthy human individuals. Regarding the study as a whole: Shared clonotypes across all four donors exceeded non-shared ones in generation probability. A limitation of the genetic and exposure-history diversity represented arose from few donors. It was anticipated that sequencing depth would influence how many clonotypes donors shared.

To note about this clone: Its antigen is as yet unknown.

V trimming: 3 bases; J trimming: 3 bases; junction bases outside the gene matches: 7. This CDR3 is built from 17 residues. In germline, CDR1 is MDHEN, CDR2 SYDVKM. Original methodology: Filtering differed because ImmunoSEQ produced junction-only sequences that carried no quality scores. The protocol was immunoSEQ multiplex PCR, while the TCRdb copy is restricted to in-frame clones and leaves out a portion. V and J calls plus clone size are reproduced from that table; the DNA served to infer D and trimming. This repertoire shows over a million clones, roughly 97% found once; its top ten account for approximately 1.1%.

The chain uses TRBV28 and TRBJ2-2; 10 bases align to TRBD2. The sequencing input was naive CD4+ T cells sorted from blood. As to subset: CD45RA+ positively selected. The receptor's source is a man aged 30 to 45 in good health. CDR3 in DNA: TGTGCCAGCAGTTTTCCCCTAGCGGGAGCGCACACCGGGGAGCTGTTTTTT. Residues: CASSFPLAGAHTGELFF.